This T cell receptor beta chain derives from a study of blood T cells in healthy people across ages. A second PCR of roughly 7 to 11 cycles used a sample-barcoded 5' primer and a J-beta primer mix. TCRdb processed the 5' RACE reads anew with MiXCR; each CDR3 protein has one entry. Of 700,000 to 900,000 distinct CDR3 sequences listed, approximately 24% were seen once; the top ten hold about 3%. This clonotype has only a few counts. Antigen unknown. Because the CDR3 is missing its conserved closing phenylalanine or tryptophan, this is likely a read error. Study results and limitations: Getting older went along with TCR beta diversity per million T cells dropping roughly linearly. Investigators viewed diversity estimates from one million T cells as underestimates, the study reported.

In terms of origin and age, donors were healthy Caucasian individuals from Russia aged roughly 6 to 90. The CDR3 spans 19 residues. Unmatched junction bases numbered 6, after V lost 2 bases and J lost 0 bases. Germline lookup yields CDR1 MGHDK and CDR2 SYGVNS. These data were likewise used in another study, on T cells of mothers and their children.

This clonotype was obtained from a boy aged 5-17 years in good health. The sequencing input was blood. The genes are TRBV25-1 and TRBJ2-1; 14 bases align to TRBD2. CDR3 in amino acids: CASSEHRLAGGPSYNEQFL. Here the CDR3 DNA reads TGTGCCAGCAGTGAACATCGACTAGCGGGGGGGCCCTCCTACAATGAGCAGTTCCTC.